One sample yielded the 13 T cell receptor beta chains listed below, sequenced in a study of human T cells and chemical hapten exposure. Total RNA was isolated from unfractionated whole blood. The library tagged each cDNA molecule with unique molecular identifiers. TCRdb recomputed calls from the reads with MiXCR, one row per CDR3 protein. This table has 100,000 to 150,000 distinct CDR3 sequences, approximately 9% appearing once. Input material: whole blood. The receptors stem from a human donor in good health. Some clones in this sample may be carry-over from other donors' samples.

This clonotype was seen a handful of times. The chain couples TRBV19 to TRBJ2-7, with unresolved D. The germline V gene has CDR1 LNHDA and CDR2 SQIVND (reference sequence). Trimming pared 4 bases from V and 5 bases from J, leaving 6 bases between. This CDR3 is built from 11 residues. Here the CDR3 reads CASSTYDEQYF. CDR3 nucleotides: TGTGCCAGTAGTACCTACGACGAGCAGTACTTC. Together with reference TRBV19 and TRBJ2-7, the CDR3 gives the full variable domain: DGGITQSPKYLFRKEGQNVTLSCEQNLNHDAMYWYRQDPGQGLRLIYYSQIVNDFQKGDIAEGYSVSREKKESFPLTVTSAQKNPTAFYLCASSTYDEQYFGPGTRLTVT.

This clonotype has more than one count but fewer than ten. The chain has TRBV7-3 and TRBJ2-3, with TRBD2 matching over 9 bases. V lost 5 bases and J lost 0; bases outside the gene matches: 3. The CDR3 extends over 15 amino acids. Germline CDR1 SGHTA, CDR2 FQGTGA. The CDR3 loop is CASSLLAGSTDTQYF. CDR3 DNA: TGTGCCAGCAGCCTGCTAGCGGGAAGCACAGATACGCAGTATTTT.

Many counts were recorded for this clonotype. This chain connects TRBV7-2 to TRBJ1-5, with 9 bases aligning to TRBD1. The CDR3 runs 15 residues. J lost 0 bases, V lost 4 bases, and 1 base had no gene match. CDR1 is SGHTA, CDR2 FQGNSA, per germline. The CDR3 bases are TGTGCCAGCAGCTCGGGACAGGGTAGCAATCAGCCCCAGCATTTT. This translates into CASSSGQGSNQPQHF.

This clonotype was counted many times. The J gene is TRBJ2-5, the V gene TRBV4-1, with D maybe TRBD2 (6 bases). V lost 0 bases and J 4 bases, leaving 9 bases between the germline ends. CDR3 length equals 14 residues. Germline assignment: CDR1 MGHRA and CDR2 YSYEKL. CDR3 amino acids: CASSQEYGGETQYF. CDR3 sequence (DNA): TGCGCCAGCAGCCAAGAATACGGGGGAGAGACCCAGTACTTC.

V is TRBV7-9 and J is TRBJ2-7; 10 nucleotides align to TRBD1. After removal of 5 bases from V and 5 bases from J, the junction contained 3 bases not matched to a gene. The CDR3 runs 13 residues. Germline assignment: CDR1 SEHNR and CDR2 FQNEAQ (reference sequence). In nucleotides, the CDR3 is TGTGCCAGCAGCCGACAGGGGGCCAACGAGCAGTACTTC. Protein: CASSRQGANEQYF.

The CDR3 DNA follows: TGCGCCAGCAGCTTCCAGCGGGCGTCCTTGGCCGGGGAGCTGTTTTTT. Its translation: CASSFQRASLAGELFF. This chain connects TRBV5-1 to TRBJ2-2, with TRBD2 as a possible D gene (6 bases). The CDR3 spans 16 residues. The ends were cut back, 2 bases at V and 6 bases at J, with 17 bases in the middle. CDR1 is SGHRS, CDR2 YFSETQ, per germline.

V usage is TRBV7-9 and J usage is TRBJ2-5, with D tentatively TRBD1 (6 bases). This CDR3 contains 13 residues. V dropped 5 bases and J dropped 2 bases, with 9 bases sitting between them. Germline V lookup: CDR1 SEHNR, CDR2 FQNEAQ (reference sequence). As DNA, the CDR3 is TGTGCCAGCAGCCGCGGACAGCAAGAGACCCAGTACTTC. Protein sequence: CASSRGQQETQYF.

This clonotype turned up a few times. The rearrangement links TRBV7-9 to TRBJ2-7; no clear D. Trimming left V 6 bases short and J 7 bases short, with 13 bases between. Germline V gene sequence: CDR1 SEHNR, CDR2 FQNEAQ (reference sequence). The CDR3 covers 12 residues. CDR3 amino acids: CASRLGNGEQYF. The CDR3 DNA reads TGTGCCAGCAGGCTAGGGAACGGGGAGCAGTACTTC.

The chain joins TRBV7-9 to TRBJ1-2; D is uncertain. The V end lost 1 base, the J end lost 4 bases, and 7 bases lay between the germline ends. The CDR3 loop spans 13 amino acids. Germline values: CDR1 SEHNR, CDR2 FQNEAQ (reference sequence). CDR3 coding DNA: TGTGCCAGCAGCTTAGAAGGGTTCTATGGCTACACCTTC. As protein: CASSLEGFYGYTF.

A word on this clonotype: A much larger clone lies one base from this, so it may be a read error. This chain connects TRBV20-1 to TRBJ1-5, with D possibly matching TRBD1 (5 bases). The V and J ends lost 2 bases and 4 bases respectively, with 15 bases between them. CDR3 size: 15 residues. Germline V gene lookup returns CDR1 DFQATT and CDR2 SNEGSKA (reference sequence). CDR3 protein: CSARRASEGNQPQHF. The CDR3 DNA follows: TGCAGTGCTAGAAGAGCCTCCGAGGGGAATCAGCCCCAGCATTTT.

This clonotype occurred a few times. V usage is TRBV29-1 and J usage is TRBJ2-1; 7 bases fit TRBD2. Per the germline V gene, CDR1 is SQVTM and CDR2 is ANQGSEA. J was trimmed by 7 bases and V by 4 bases; bases with no gene match: 7. There are 13 residues in the CDR3. This chain's CDR3 is CSVGGGGGNEQFF. CDR3 coding DNA: TGCAGCGTTGGCGGCGGGGGAGGGAATGAGCAGTTCTTC.

Ten or more counts support this clonotype. The genes are TRBV7-2 and TRBJ1-1; D ambiguous. V shed 4 bases and J shed 2 bases, with 8 bases lying between them. This CDR3 comprises 13 residues. Germline-derived CDR1 and CDR2 are SGHTA and FQGNSA. This CDR3 is CASSSDTNTEAFF. In DNA, the CDR3 is TGTGCCAGCAGCTCCGACACTAACACTGAAGCTTTCTTT.

This chain links TRBV12-3 or TRBV12-4 with TRBJ2-2; TRBD1 aligns across 11 bases. The CDR3 runs 16 residues. V dropped 5 bases and J dropped 4; count of bases not matched to a gene: 6. The CDR3 sequence is CASSPGTGGGTGELFF. CDR3 bases: TGTGCCAGCAGTCCCGGGACAGGGGGGGGCACCGGGGAGCTGTTTTTT.